These 32 T cell receptor beta chains were all obtained from the same sample, sequenced in a study of T cell repertoires in aging, cancer and after chemotherapy. Peripheral blood genomic DNA, not sorted cells or RNA, was the template. A mixed TRB-A/B primer pool amplified rearranged TRB by multiplex touch-down PCR. TCRdb re-called the multiplex PCR reads through MiXCR, storing one row per CDR3 protein. The profile shows over a thousand distinct CDR3 sequences, roughly 26% of them singletons. Sample: blood. All receptors come from a human donor with a solid tumor.

Sample share makes this clonotype large. V and J are TRBV6-5 and TRBJ1-5; a possible D gene is TRBD1 (6 bases). Germline V gene data show CDR1 as MNHEY and CDR2 as SVGAGI. The germline V and J ends were trimmed by 6 bases and 2 bases, with 14 bases remaining between them. This CDR3 comprises 15 residues. The chain's CDR3 is CASSPQGWGNQPQHF. For the CDR3, the DNA is TGTGCCAGCAGCCCACAGGGATGGGGCAATCAGCCCCAGCATTTT.

Judged by abundance, this clonotype is large. This chain joins TRBV6-1 and TRBJ2-2; D might be TRBD1 (6 bases). Per germline, CDR1 MNHNS and CDR2 SASEGT. The CDR3 is made up of 16 amino acids. V lost 2 bases and J 1 base, leaving 11 bases between the germline ends. This CDR3 reads CASSEIPGQNTGELFF. In nucleotides, the CDR3 is TGTGCCAGCAGTGAAATCCCGGGACAGAACACCGGGGAGCTGTTTTTT.

By its share, this clonotype is medium-sized (0.01 to 0.1%). The chain carries TRBV10-3 and TRBJ1-2, with 10 bases aligning to TRBD1. Germline CDR1 reads ENHRY; CDR2 reads SYGVKD. The V segment lost 8 bases and the J segment 3 bases; nucleotides outside the gene matches: 3. The CDR3 has 13 amino acids. This chain's CDR3 is CAIRQGAYYGYTF. The CDR3 nucleotides read TGTGCCATCCGACAGGGGGCCTACTATGGCTACACCTTC.

This clonotype was counted only a few times. Here the CDR3 DNA reads TGTGCCACCATGAACCTTCGACTAGCAGGCGTCGCGAACACCGGGGAGCTGTTTTTT. This translates into CATMNLRLAGVANTGELFF. This rearrangement joins TRBV6-2 or TRBV6-3 to TRBJ2-2; 7 nucleotides align to TRBD2. The V gene end was trimmed by 10 bases and the J gene end by 0 bases; junction bases not matched to a gene: 20. The length of the CDR3 is 19 residues. Germline CDR1 is MNHEY and CDR2 is SVGEGT.

By share of the sample, this clonotype is medium-sized (0.01 to 0.1%). The J gene is TRBJ2-3, the V gene TRBV7-6; D is possibly TRBD1 or TRBD2 (6 bases each). Germline CDR1 and CDR2: SGHVS and FNYEAQ. The CDR3 sequence is 16 residues long. V lost 4 bases to trimming and J lost 5 bases, with 19 bases between them. CDR3 region: CASSSSRGVTRDTQYF. As DNA, the CDR3 is TGTGCCAGCAGCTCATCAAGGGGGGTAACTCGAGATACGCAGTATTTT.

By frequency in the sample, this clonotype is medium-sized (0.01 to 0.1%). The gene calls are TRBV30 and TRBJ1-4; 7 bases are a match to TRBD1. The CDR3 is 15 amino acids. Germline trimming cut 1 base from V and 1 base from J; bases unmatched to any gene: 3. CDR1 is GTSNPN, CDR2 SVGIG, per germline (reference sequence). The CDR3 DNA follows: TGTGCCTGGAGTGCGAGACAGGGAACTAATGAAAAACTGTTTTTT. As protein: CAWSARQGTNEKLFF.

This clonotype was detected only a few times. The rearrangement uses TRBV4-3 and TRBJ1-2; unclear D gene. The V and J ends lost 0 bases and 5 bases respectively, with 13 bases between them. CDR1 is LGHNA, CDR2 YSLEER, per germline. This CDR3 is built from 15 residues. CDR3 nucleotides: TGCGCCAGCAGCCAAGAAATTGGGGATGTTTATGGCTACACCTTC. Its translation is CASSQEIGDVYGYTF.

This clonotype was detected once. This may be a read error, as it is one base from a much larger clone. This chain connects TRBV27 to TRBJ2-7; TRBD1 aligns across 9 bases. The CDR3 sequence is 15 residues long. Trimming at V came to 0 bases and at J to 3 bases, leaving 3 bases not matched to a gene. The germline V gene has CDR1 MNHEY and CDR2 SMNVEV (reference sequence). In nucleotides, the CDR3 is TGTGCCAGCAGTTTATCGGGGACAGGGCACTACGAGCAGTACTTC. This codes for CASSLSGTGHYEQYF.

This rearrangement joins TRBV20-1 to TRBJ2-3; the match to TRBD2 covers 10 bases. V lost 0 bases to trimming and J lost 4 bases; unmatched junction nucleotides: 7. This CDR3 region has 16 residues. CDR1 and CDR2 from the germline V gene are DFQATT and SNEGSKA (reference sequence). DNA of the CDR3: TGCAGTGCTAGAGAGGCTAGCGGGAGTCGGGCAGATACGCAGTATTTT. Its translation: CSAREASGSRADTQYF.

By share, this clonotype counts as medium-sized. The genes are TRBV6-4 and TRBJ2-6, with no clear D. Germline-derived CDR1 and CDR2 are MRHNA and SNTAGT. CDR3 length: 16 amino acids. The V end lost 0 bases, the J end lost 3 bases, and 9 bases lay between the germline ends. CDR3 protein: CASSDSAWGGANVLTF. The DNA of the CDR3 is TGTGCCAGCAGTGACTCGGCCTGGGGTGGGGCCAACGTCCTGACTTTC.

The genes are TRBV5-4 and TRBJ1-1; 7 bases align to TRBD1. The CDR3 has 14 residues. V trimming: 3 bases; J trimming: 2 bases; junction bases outside the gene matches: 4. Germline values: CDR1 SGHNT, CDR2 YYREEE (reference sequence). DNA of the CDR3: TGTGCCAGCAGCTCTCACAGGGGTAACACTGAAGCTTTCTTT. As protein: CASSSHRGNTEAFF. The whole variable domain, filled in from reference TRBV5-4 and TRBJ1-1, reads ETGVTQSPTHLIKTRGQQVTLRCSSQSGHNTVSWYQQALGQGPQFIFQYYREEENGRGNFPPRFSGLQFPNYSSELNVNALELDDSALYLCASSSHRGNTEAFFGQGTRLTVV.

This clonotype came up a few times. J is TRBJ2-1 and V is TRBV20-1; the match to TRBD2 covers 10 bases. The J segment lost 9 bases and the V segment lost 6 bases, leaving 17 bases of the junction unmatched. CDR3 length: 16 residues. Germline values: CDR1 DFQATT, CDR2 SNEGSKA (reference sequence). As DNA, the CDR3 is TGCAGTGCCATTCCCGGGGCTAGCGGGAGATGGAGTGAGCAGTTCTTC. It yields the protein CSAIPGASGRWSEQFF.

This clonotype appeared a few times. The V call is TRBV4-2, the J call TRBJ1-3; no definite D call. From germline, CDR1 is LGHNA and CDR2 YNFKEQ. The germline V and J ends were trimmed by 0 bases and 4 bases, with 7 bases remaining between them. This CDR3 contains 14 residues. In DNA form, the CDR3 reads TGTGCCAGCAGCCAAGATATGGAGGGAAACACCATATATTTT. Residues: CASSQDMEGNTIYF.

Turning to this clonotype: A clone one base away is much larger, so this may be a read error. J is TRBJ2-1 and V is TRBV6-1; 8 bases align to TRBD1. The V gene end was trimmed by 2 bases and the J gene end by 5 bases; junction bases not matched to a gene: 5. In germline, CDR1 is MNHNS, CDR2 SASEGT. This CDR3 is 15 amino acids long. The CDR3 spells CASSEWGTGDNEQFF. In DNA form, the CDR3 reads TGTGCCAGCAGTGAATGGGGGACAGGCGACAATGAGCAGTTCTTC.

On this clonotype: The junction differs from germline at one of its ends, possibly a read error. J is TRBJ2-3 and V is TRBV7-2; weak D call: TRBD1 (5 bases). CDR3 length: 14 residues. Germline assignment: CDR1 SGHTA and CDR2 FQGNSA. Here the CDR3 DNA reads TGTGCCAGCAGCTTGGGGCATAGCACAGATAGGCAGTATTTT. Translation gives CASSLGHSTDRQYF. The variable domain in full, with the rest retrieved from reference TRBV7-2 and TRBJ2-3, is GAGVSQSPSNKVTEKGKDVELRCDPISGHTALYWYRQSLGQGLEFLIYFQGNSAPDKSGLPSDRFSAERTGGSVSTLTIQRTQQEDSAVYLCASSLGHSTDRQYFGPGTRLTVL.

The gene calls are TRBV29-1 and TRBJ1-1; 8 bases agree with TRBD1. The CDR3 spans 13 residues. The V gene's germline CDR1 is SQVTM and CDR2 ANQGSEA. The V and J ends lost 5 bases and 4 bases, in that order; junction bases with no gene match: 6. The CDR3 loop reads CSVQQTGGTEAFF. The CDR3 DNA reads TGCAGCGTTCAGCAAACAGGGGGCACTGAAGCTTTCTTT.

The V call is TRBV7-3, the J call TRBJ2-6; D is perhaps TRBD1 or TRBD2 (5 bases each). This CDR3 region has 15 residues. Germline CDR1 reads SGHTA; CDR2 reads FQGTGA. The V end lost 2 bases, the J end lost 3 bases, and 8 bases lay between the germline ends. CDR3 amino acids: CASSLGGGGANVLTF. For the CDR3, the DNA is TGTGCCAGCAGCTTAGGGGGTGGTGGGGCCAACGTCCTGACTTTC.

This clonotype is medium-sized (0.01 to 0.1%) in the sample. J is TRBJ2-5 and V is TRBV6-2 or TRBV6-3, with no clear D. V was pared by 5 bases and J by 2 bases, with 15 bases between. CDR1 MNHEY and CDR2 SVGEGT come from the germline V gene. The CDR3 is 15 amino acids. Here the CDR3 DNA reads TGTGCCAGCAGTCAAGCCGGTACTGTTCAAGAGACCCAGTACTTC. Its translation is CASSQAGTVQETQYF.

This clonotype is deemed large. This chain links TRBV30 with TRBJ1-2; no clear D. The ends were cut back, 1 base at V and 0 bases at J, with 9 bases in the middle. This CDR3 has 14 residues. CDR1 is GTSNPN, CDR2 SVGIG, per germline (reference sequence). The CDR3 DNA reads TGTGCCTGGAGTGAAGGGCCAGCTAACTATGGCTACACCTTC. It yields the protein CAWSEGPANYGYTF.

In DNA form, the CDR3 reads TGTGCCAGTAGTCCTCGGACAGGGGTGCAGTCCAATCAGCCCCAGCATTTT. It encodes CASSPRTGVQSNQPQHF. The chain is built from TRBV19 and TRBJ1-5; TRBD1 aligns across 9 bases. Germline-derived CDR1 and CDR2 are LNHDA and SQIVND (reference sequence). Unmatched junction bases numbered 11, after V lost 5 bases and J lost 3 bases. The CDR3 covers 17 residues.

J is TRBJ1-2 and V is TRBV5-6; 8 bases agree with TRBD1. Germline V CDR1 and CDR2: SGHDT, YYEEEE. The CDR3 loop spans 13 amino acids. J gave up 4 bases and V 4 bases, and 3 bases lay outside the gene matches. DNA for the CDR3: TGTGCCAGCAGCCCGGACAGGGCCTATGGCTACACCTTC. It is translated as CASSPDRAYGYTF.

For this clonotype: This sequence may be a read error, since a much larger clone differs from it by one base. The chain uses TRBV15 and TRBJ2-1, with 7 bases aligning to TRBD2. Per the germline V gene, CDR1 is LNHNV and CDR2 is YYDKDF (reference sequence). The CDR3 totals 13 residues. This CDR3 reads CAIKASGWDEKFF. CDR3 bases: TGTGCCATCAAAGCTAGCGGATGGGATGAGAAGTTCTTC.

By sample share, this clonotype is medium-sized. The V gene is TRBV10-3, the J gene TRBJ2-1; 14 bases align to TRBD2. The CDR3 extends over 17 amino acids. Germline assignment: CDR1 ENHRY and CDR2 SYGVKD. J was trimmed by 2 bases and V by 6 bases; bases with no gene match: 6. CDR3 sequence reads: CAIRETSGRAAYNEQFF. DNA of the CDR3: TGTGCCATCAGAGAGACTAGCGGGAGGGCGGCCTACAATGAGCAGTTCTTC.

By frequency in the sample, this clonotype is medium-sized. This sequence joins TRBV12-3 or TRBV12-4 and TRBJ1-2; 7 bases align to TRBD1. J was trimmed by 2 bases and V by 6 bases; bases with no gene match: 9. The CDR3 totals 15 residues. The DNA of the CDR3 is TGTGCCAGCAGACGCGGGACAGCCAGAAACTATGGCTACACCTTC. Amino acid sequence: CASRRGTARNYGYTF.

The chain joins TRBV7-3 to TRBJ2-1, with D perhaps matching TRBD2 (5 bases). The CDR3 loop spans 12 amino acids. Trimming left V 5 bases short and J 6 bases short, with 8 bases between. Germline CDR1 SGHTA, CDR2 FQGTGA. In nucleotides, the CDR3 is TGTGCCAGCAGCCCCGGAGGCAATGAGCAGTTCTTC. Protein: CASSPGGNEQFF. The whole variable domain, remainder taken from reference TRBV7-3 and TRBJ2-1, is GAGVSQTPSNKVTEKGKYVELRCDPISGHTALYWYRQSLGQGPEFLIYFQGTGAADDSGLPNDRFFAVRPEGSVSTLKIQRTERGDSAVYLCASSPGGNEQFFGPGTRLTVL.

This clonotype is classed as large. V and J are TRBV5-6 and TRBJ2-1; 8 nucleotides agree with TRBD1. The germline gives CDR1 SGHDT, CDR2 YYEEEE. The V segment lost 4 bases and the J segment 3 bases; nucleotides outside the gene matches: 6. The CDR3 contains 15 residues. CDR3 in amino acids: CASSPTGTGYNEQFF. The CDR3 DNA reads TGTGCCAGCAGCCCAACCGGGACAGGCTACAATGAGCAGTTCTTC.

Comments on this clonotype: Relative to the germline gene, one junction end is altered; a read error may explain this. This rearrangement joins TRBV11-1 to TRBJ1-6; 7 bases line up with TRBD1. The CDR3 runs 15 residues. In germline, CDR1 is SGHAT, CDR2 FQDESV (reference sequence). CDR3 region: CASSSYTGANSPLHF. Written as DNA, the CDR3 is TGCGCCAGCAGCTCGTACACAGGGGCCAATTCACCCCTCCACTTT. Drawing the rest from reference TRBV11-1 and TRBJ1-6, the complete variable domain is EAEVAQSPRYKITEKSQAVAFWCDPISGHATLYWYRQILGQGPELLVQFQDESVVDDSQLPKDRFSAERLKGVDSTLKIQPAELGDSAMYLCASSSYTGANSPLHFGNGTRLTVT.

By proportion, this clonotype is medium-sized. The chain combines TRBV5-6 with TRBJ1-6; D gene unclear. Germline V gives CDR1 SGHDT, CDR2 YYEEEE. V lost 4 bases and J lost 5, with 10 bases in between. The CDR3 consists of 14 residues. CDR3 sequence (DNA): TGTGCCAGCAGCAAGGGCCAACATAATTCACCCCTCCACTTT. Amino acid sequence: CASSKGQHNSPLHF. Full variable domain (missing parts from reference TRBV5-6 and TRBJ1-6): DAGVTQSPTHLIKTRGQQVTLRCSPKSGHDTVSWYQQALGQGPQFIFQYYEEEERQRGNFPDRFSGHQFPNYSSELNVNALLLGDSALYLCASSKGQHNSPLHFGNGTRLTVT.

The chain combines TRBV14 with TRBJ2-3; TRBD2 agrees at 14 bases. J gave up 5 bases and V 4 bases, and 5 bases lay outside the gene matches. The CDR3 contains 16 residues. CDR1 and CDR2 from the germline V gene are SGHDN and FVKESK. CDR3 coding DNA: TGTGCCAGCAGCCCCGGACTAGCGGGAGGTAAAGATACGCAGTATTTT. Protein product: CASSPGLAGGKDTQYF.

Note on this clonotype: At one end the junction does not follow the germline gene, possibly because of a read error. The V gene is TRBV14, the J gene TRBJ2-5, with 7 nucleotides matching TRBD2. The CDR3 has 12 amino acids. The germline V gene has CDR1 SGHDN and CDR2 FVKESK. CDR3 sequence reads: CAISQDAGAQYF. DNA of the CDR3: TGTGCCATCAGCCAAGATGCGGGGGCCCAGTACTTC.

V gene TRBV20-1 combines with J gene TRBJ1-2; possible D gene TRBD1, 5 bases. The CDR3 is 14 residues long. Trimming took 0 bases from V and 8 from J, leaving 16 bases between them. CDR1 is DFQATT and CDR2 is SNEGSKA in the germline V gene (reference sequence). CDR3 region: CSAREGTESTGYTF. The CDR3, as DNA: TGCAGTGCTAGAGAGGGGACCGAGTCTACAGGCTACACCTTC.

This clonotype was recorded a few times. The CDR3 spells CATSDLVESGMSAGELFF. For the CDR3, the DNA is TGTGCCACCAGTGATTTGGTCGAATCCGGGATGTCGGCCGGGGAGCTGTTTTTT. This rearrangement joins TRBV24-1 to TRBJ2-2; perhaps TRBD2 as D (5 bases). Germline V gene lookup returns CDR1 KGHDR and CDR2 SFDVKD. The CDR3 contains 18 residues. Trimming removed 0 bases from V and 6 bases from J, with 19 bases in between.